These T cell receptor beta chains were read from a single sample in a study of shared clonotypes between healthy human individuals. Only in-frame clones appear in the TCRdb table, and some are missing; sequencing was by immunoSEQ multiplex PCR. The sample includes over 850,000 clones, 70% to 80% of them seen just once. Sample: memory CD4+ T cells from PBMCs. The source of these receptors is a man younger than 35 in good health. Some clones in this sample may be carry-over from other donors' samples. Both conserved end residues are part of each CDR3. D genes are given only for firm matches. Size values are once, few and many counts, or a class for expanded clones, and some rows have none.

v_call,clone_size,j_call,d_call,cdr3_aa,cdr3_nt
TRBV4-1,NA,TRBJ1-3,NA,CASSQDGAGRTNTIYF,TGCGCCAGCAGCCAAGATGGTGCGGGCAGGACAAACACCATATATTTT
TRBV25-1,NA,TRBJ1-1,NA,CASRARKNTEAFF,TGTGCCAGCAGGGCCAGAAAGAACACTGAAGCTTTCTTT
TRBV5-1,NA,TRBJ2-5,NA,CASSFGQGGETQYF,TGCGCCAGCAGCTTCGGGCAGGGAGGAGAGACCCAGTACTTC
TRBV7-3,once,TRBJ2-7,NA,CASSPRAGQRNEQYF,TGTGCCAGCAGCCCCAGGGCGGGACAGCGAAACGAGCAGTACTTC
TRBV7-2,NA,TRBJ2-1,NA,CASSRGRAYNEQFF,TGTGCCAGCAGCCGGGGCAGGGCCTACAATGAGCAGTTCTTC
TRBV29-1,NA,TRBJ1-3,NA,CSVEPRAAGNTIYF,TGCAGCGTTGAACCCCGGGCAGCTGGAAACACCATATATTTT
TRBV29-1,few,TRBJ2-3,NA,CSVCFVVGGPDTQYF,TGCAGCGTTTGTTTCGTAGTCGGGGGGCCAGATACGCAGTATTTT
TRBV6-6,NA,TRBJ2-5,NA,CASSTGYQETQYF,TGTGCCAGCAGCACAGGGTACCAAGAGACCCAGTACTTC
TRBV7-9,NA,TRBJ1-5,NA,CASSLTGNQPQHF,TGTGCCAGCAGCTTAACGGGGAATCAGCCCCAGCATTTT
TRBV4-3,NA,TRBJ2-1,NA,CASSQGGEDNEQFF,TGCGCCAGCAGCCAAGGGGGGGAGGACAATGAGCAGTTCTTC
TRBV6-1,NA,TRBJ1-5,TRBD1,CASSQDRSVNQPQHF,TGTGCCAGCTCGCAGGACAGGAGTGTCAATCAGCCCCAGCATTTT
TRBV19,NA,TRBJ1-4,NA,CASTQHGAGPATNEKLFF,TGTGCCAGTACCCAACATGGGGCAGGCCCTGCAACTAATGAAAAACTGTTTTTT
TRBV28,NA,TRBJ1-2,NA,CASTRGDYGYTF,TGTGCCAGCACCAGGGGTGACTATGGCTACACCTTC
TRBV9,NA,TRBJ1-3,NA,CASSVVPGRSFSGNTIYF,TGTGCCAGCAGCGTAGTCCCAGGGCGATCCTTCTCTGGAAACACCATATATTTT
TRBV9,NA,TRBJ1-1,TRBD1,CASSVDGTGALEAFF,TGTGCCAGCAGCGTAGACGGGACAGGGGCGCTTGAAGCTTTCTTT
TRBV25-1,NA,TRBJ2-5,TRBD2,CASSAPSGGAETQYF,TGTGCCAGCAGTGCACCCTCGGGGGGTGCGGAGACCCAGTACTTC
TRBV7-2,few,TRBJ2-7,NA,CASSPDRLTYEQYF,TGTGCCAGCAGCCCAGACAGGCTGACCTACGAGCAGTACTTC
TRBV4-3,NA,TRBJ2-3,NA,CASSQEGTDTQYF,TGCGCCAGCAGCCAAGAAGGCACAGATACGCAGTATTTT
TRBV28,NA,TRBJ1-3,NA,CASSPGTTGNTIYF,TGTGCCAGCAGTCCCGGGACTACAGGAAACACCATATATTTT
TRBV30,NA,TRBJ2-1,NA,CAWSVLHEQFF,TGTGCCTGGAGTGTTTTGCATGAGCAGTTCTTC
TRBV30,NA,TRBJ2-5,TRBD1,CAGGQGETQYF,TGTGCCGGGGGACAGGGCGAGACCCAGTACTTC
TRBV29-1,NA,TRBJ1-5,NA,CSVASRGQPQHF,TGCAGCGTTGCTAGCCGAGGGCAGCCCCAGCATTTT
TRBV29-1,NA,TRBJ1-2,NA,CSVGSDSSGYTF,TGCAGCGTTGGGAGTGATTCGTCGGGCTACACCTTC
TRBV19,NA,TRBJ2-6,NA,CASVPSFASSGANVLTF,TGTGCCAGTGTCCCGTCGTTCGCCAGCTCTGGGGCCAACGTCCTGACTTTC
TRBV4-2,few,TRBJ2-5,TRBD2,CASSQGTRQETQYF,TGTGCCAGCAGCCAAGGGACTAGACAAGAGACCCAGTACTTC
TRBV6-1,NA,TRBJ1-5,NA,CASREGVAMPQHF,TGTGCCAGCAGGGAAGGGGTCGCGATGCCCCAGCATTTT
TRBV5-3,NA,TRBJ2-7,TRBD2,CARSLWPAGYEQYF,TGTGCCAGAAGCTTGTGGCCAGCGGGGTACGAGCAGTACTTC
TRBV5-8,NA,TRBJ1-5,NA,CASSSTLYSNQPQHF,TGTGCCAGCAGCTCTACCCTCTATAGCAATCAGCCCCAGCATTTT
TRBV5-1,NA,TRBJ1-1,TRBD1,CASSLPGQGAKAFF,TGCGCCAGCAGCTTGCCCGGACAGGGGGCTAAGGCTTTCTTT
TRBV6-1,NA,TRBJ2-7,TRBD1,CASRSDRGGYEQYF,TGTGCCAGCAGGTCAGACAGGGGCGGCTACGAGCAGTACTTC
TRBV5-4,NA,TRBJ1-2,TRBD1,CASSLGTGTGYTF,TGTGCCAGCAGCTTGGGGACAGGGACTGGCTACACCTTC
TRBV5-1,NA,TRBJ1-2,NA,CASSLGQSWDGYTF,TGCGCCAGCAGCTTGGGCCAGTCTTGGGATGGCTACACCTTC
TRBV5-4,NA,TRBJ2-7,TRBD2,CASSFRSGRVSEQYF,TGTGCCAGCAGCTTCCGTAGCGGGAGGGTCAGCGAGCAGTACTTC
TRBV30,NA,TRBJ2-1,NA,CAWGTYNEQFF,TGTGCCTGGGGTACCTATAATGAGCAGTTCTTC
TRBV9,NA,TRBJ2-3,NA,CASSVLASPPGDTQYF,TGTGCCAGCAGCGTATTAGCATCACCCCCGGGAGATACGCAGTATTTT
TRBV6-5,few,TRBJ1-6,TRBD1,CASSVRGQGGSPLHF,TGTGCCAGCAGTGTTAGAGGACAGGGAGGTTCACCCCTCCACTTT
TRBV28,NA,TRBJ1-5,NA,CASSWGSVVSNQPQHF,TGTGCCAGCAGTTGGGGTTCGGTGGTTAGCAATCAGCCCCAGCATTTT
TRBV6-1,NA,TRBJ2-7,NA,CASSEWGLMYYEQYF,TGTGCCAGCAGTGAATGGGGGTTAATGTACTACGAGCAGTACTTC
TRBV10-3,NA,TRBJ2-1,TRBD2,CAISETIAGEAEQFF,TGTGCCATCAGTGAGACGATTGCGGGAGAGGCTGAGCAGTTCTTC
TRBV7-3,NA,TRBJ2-5,TRBD2,CASSPRGEQETQYF,TGTGCCAGCAGTCCCCGGGGGGAACAAGAGACCCAGTACTTC
TRBV7-9,NA,TRBJ2-2,NA,CASSLGQFTGELFF,TGTGCCAGCAGCTTAGGACAGTTCACTGGGGAGCTGTTTTTT
TRBV5-1,many,TRBJ1-1,NA,CASSPAGTLNTEAFF,TGCGCCAGCAGCCCGGCCGGGACATTGAACACTGAAGCTTTCTTT
TRBV6-5,NA,TRBJ1-2,NA,CASSRRGSYGYTF,TGTGCCAGCAGTCGCAGGGGCTCCTATGGCTACACCTTC
TRBV7-2,NA,TRBJ2-7,NA,CASSPPDSAVHEQYF,TGTGCCAGCAGCCCGCCGGATAGCGCAGTCCACGAGCAGTACTTC
TRBV18,NA,TRBJ1-2,TRBD1,CASSPFTGEEGGYTF,TGTGCCAGCTCACCTTTTACAGGGGAGGAAGGTGGCTACACCTTC
TRBV5-1,NA,TRBJ2-7,TRBD2,CASSSLANPPLEQYF,TGCGCCAGCAGCTCACTAGCGAACCCGCCGTTGGAGCAGTACTTC
TRBV5-1,NA,TRBJ2-1,TRBD2,CASSFGLAGGLGNEQFF,TGCGCCAGCAGCTTTGGACTAGCGGGAGGCTTGGGCAATGAGCAGTTCTTC
TRBV2,NA,TRBJ2-2,NA,CASSEQGGYTGELFF,TGTGCCAGCAGCGAACAGGGGGGGTACACCGGGGAGCTGTTTTTT
TRBV28,NA,TRBJ2-5,NA,CASSFTLQGQETQYF,TGTGCCAGCAGTTTCACCCTACAGGGACAAGAGACCCAGTACTTC
TRBV4-1,many,TRBJ2-2,NA,CASSPLGGNTGELFF,TGCGCCAGCAGCCCGCTTGGGGGGAACACCGGGGAGCTGTTTTTT
TRBV11-2,NA,TRBJ2-1,NA,CASSLDNEQFF,TGTGCCAGCAGCTTGGACAATGAGCAGTTCTTC
TRBV5-3,NA,TRBJ1-5,TRBD1,CARSFKDRGASFSNQPQHF,TGTGCCAGAAGCTTTAAGGACAGGGGGGCCTCCTTTAGCAATCAGCCCCAGCATTTT
TRBV9,once,TRBJ2-1,NA,CASSPGRLYSYNEQFF,TGTGCCAGCAGCCCCGGTCGTCTATACTCTTACAATGAGCAGTTCTTC
TRBV7-9,NA,TRBJ2-5,NA,CAIGPDGVGTQYF,TGTGCCATCGGTCCGGACGGAGTCGGGACCCAGTACTTC
TRBV9,NA,TRBJ1-5,NA,CASGGFSNQPQHF,TGTGCCAGTGGGGGGTTTAGCAATCAGCCCCAGCATTTT
TRBV18,NA,TRBJ2-1,TRBD1,CASSPVTYRGSTQNEQFF,TGTGCCAGCTCACCCGTAACGTACAGGGGTTCCACACAGAATGAGCAGTTCTTC
TRBV30,once,TRBJ2-5,NA,CASEGGGETQYF,TGTGCCTCCGAAGGAGGGGGAGAGACCCAGTACTTC
TRBV5-1,once,TRBJ2-7,TRBD2,CASSLELAGGKQYF,TGCGCCAGCAGCTTGGAGCTAGCGGGAGGGAAGCAGTACTTC
TRBV11-3,NA,TRBJ2-7,NA,CASSPLGREFEQYF,TGTGCCAGCAGCCCCCTGGGCAGGGAGTTCGAGCAGTACTTC
TRBV7-6,NA,TRBJ2-7,TRBD1,CASSPSRDRGYEQYF,TGTGCCAGCAGCCCAAGCCGGGACAGGGGCTACGAGCAGTACTTC